The rows below give T cell receptor beta chains drawn from one sample of a study of response to subunit inactivated influenza vaccine. TCRdb redid the calling of the RT-PCR reads with MiXCR, one entry per CDR3 protein. The data hold a few hundred thousand distinct CDR3 sequences, with 6.5% to 8% observed a single time. This specimen was PBMCs from blood, taken around 25 months after vaccination. The receptor source for this set is a man in his fifties or sixties who received an inactivated influenza vaccine. Both conserved end residues are part of each CDR3. A D gene is named only where the DNA matches it firmly. Expanded clones are given a class, and other clones once, few, many or no size at all.

V,J,size,D,DNA,CDR3
TRBV7-2,TRBJ1-3,many,-,TGTGCCAGCAGCTTAGTGGAGGGAGCATCCTCTGGAAACACCATATATTTT,CASSLVEGASSGNTIYF
TRBV3-1,TRBJ1-6,few,-,TGTGCCAGCAGCCAAGATGGCGCAGTTTTATCACCCCTCCACTTT,CASSQDGAVLSPLHF
TRBV6-2/TRBV6-3,TRBJ2-5,-,-,TGTGCCAGCGGTCAAGGCCTCGTGGAGACCCAGTACTTC,CASGQGLVETQYF
TRBV7-2,TRBJ2-1,many,TRBD1,TGTGCCAGCAGCCGTGACAGGGCTTCCTACAATGAGCAGTTCTTC,CASSRDRASYNEQFF
TRBV6-6,TRBJ2-1,-,-,TGTGCCAGCACCCAAGGGGGGCACAATGAGCAGTTCTTC,CASTQGGHNEQFF
TRBV5-1,TRBJ2-1,-,TRBD2,TGCGCCAGCAGCGTGGGACTTAGCGGGAGTCGAAACAATGAGCAGTTCTTC,CASSVGLSGSRNNEQFF
TRBV10-3,TRBJ2-6,many,-,TGTGCCATCAGGAGCTCTGGGGCCAACGTCCTGACTTTC,CAIRSSGANVLTF
TRBV12-3/TRBV12-4,TRBJ2-7,-,TRBD2,TGTGCCAGCAGTTTATTTTTTAGCGGGAATCCCGAGCAGTACTTC,CASSLFFSGNPEQYF
TRBV7-2,TRBJ1-4,-,-,TGTGCCAGCAGCCCCACCGGGATCGGCGCGGAAAAACTGTTTTTT,CASSPTGIGAEKLFF
TRBV5-1,TRBJ2-2,many,-,TGCGCCAGCGGCCCGAGAGGGGGACCGGCCGGGGAGCTGTTTTTT,CASGPRGGPAGELFF
TRBV9,TRBJ1-3,-,-,TGTGCCAGCAGCGTAACGGCAGGCAGCTCTGGAAACACCATATATTTT,CASSVTAGSSGNTIYF
TRBV11-2,TRBJ1-1,-,-,TGTGCCAGCAGCTTCACAGAGAACACTGAAGCTTTCTTT,CASSFTENTEAFF
TRBV12-3/TRBV12-4,TRBJ2-1,few,-,TGTGCCAGCAGTTTATACAGCTATTACAATGAGCAGTTCTTC,CASSLYSYYNEQFF
TRBV20-1,TRBJ2-3,many,TRBD2,TGCAGTGCTATATTCAGACTAGCAGACACAGATACGCAGTATTTT,CSAIFRLADTDTQYF
TRBV12-3/TRBV12-4,TRBJ1-5,-,TRBD1,TGTGCCAGCAGTTCCTCGGGGGACAGAAATCAGCCCCAGCATTTT,CASSSSGDRNQPQHF
TRBV12-3/TRBV12-4,TRBJ2-1,-,-,TGTGCCAGCAGTTTAATGGCTAGTGCCAATGAGCAGTTCTTC,CASSLMASANEQFF
TRBV6-5,TRBJ2-1,-,-,TGTGCCAGCACCGCGGGGGCCAATGAGCAGTTCTTC,CASTAGANEQFF
TRBV13,TRBJ2-3,-,TRBD2,TGTGCCAGCAGCTTAGGCCTTCTGTCTAGCGGGAGTAGCACAGATACGCAGTATTTT,CASSLGLLSSGSSTDTQYF
TRBV7-2,TRBJ2-3,many,TRBD2,TGTGCCAGCAGCCCCCAAGCGGGGATCACAGATACGCAGTATTTT,CASSPQAGITDTQYF
TRBV6-5,TRBJ2-2,-,TRBD1,TGTGCCAGCAGTTCCTTCACCGGGACAGGGGCTACCGGGGAGCTGTTTTTT,CASSSFTGTGATGELFF
TRBV2,TRBJ1-5,-,TRBD1,TGTGCCAGCGGACAGGGTCGAAGTCAGCCCCAGCATTTT,CASGQGRSQPQHF
TRBV13,TRBJ1-1,-,-,TGTGCCAGCAGCTTAGTCCCCAGGGGCGGCACTGAAGCTTTCTTT,CASSLVPRGGTEAFF
TRBV12-3/TRBV12-4,TRBJ1-5,many,-,TGTGCCAGCAGTTCGGGCACACTTAGCAATCAGCCCCAGCATTTT,CASSSGTLSNQPQHF
TRBV10-3,TRBJ2-1,many,-,TGTGCCATCAGTGAAACCGGGAGAAGCGAGGGTGAGCAGTTCTTC,CAISETGRSEGEQFF
TRBV29-1,TRBJ2-7,many,-,TGCAGCGTTGAGGGTAGCGAGTCCTACGAGCAGTACTTC,CSVEGSESYEQYF
TRBV25-1,TRBJ2-7,-,TRBD2,TGTGCCAGCACCTCACCGACTAGCGGGAAATACGAGCAGTACTTC,CASTSPTSGKYEQYF
TRBV15,TRBJ2-2,-,TRBD1,TGTGCCACCAGGGACAGGGGGTTTCGGACCGGGGAGCTGTTTTTT,CATRDRGFRTGELFF
TRBV5-6,TRBJ2-2,-,-,TGTGCCAGCGACCAGGGGGGGCTCGGCACCGGGGAGCTGTTTTTT,CASDQGGLGTGELFF
TRBV5-1,TRBJ2-5,few,-,TGCGCCAGCAGCTTGGAGCCGGAAGAGACCCAGTACTTC,CASSLEPEETQYF
TRBV7-2,TRBJ2-5,-,-,TGTGCCAGCAGCTTAGAAACGAAGACCCAGTACTTC,CASSLETKTQYF
TRBV4-2,TRBJ1-4,few,-,TGTGCCAGCAGCCAAGCCCCGGGACCAAATGAAAAACTGTTTTTT,CASSQAPGPNEKLFF
TRBV6-5,TRBJ2-1,few,-,TGTGCCAGCAGTTATACCACGGTCTACAATGAGCAGTTCTTC,CASSYTTVYNEQFF
TRBV2,TRBJ2-7,many,-,TGTGCCAGCGGGGATTACGAGCAGTACTTC,CASGDYEQYF
TRBV20-1,TRBJ2-7,few,-,TGCAGTGCTTTAGCGGAATACGAGCAGTACTTC,CSALAEYEQYF
TRBV11-2,TRBJ2-5,few,-,TGTGCCAGCAGACAAGGGGCAGGAGCCGAGACCCAGTACTTC,CASRQGAGAETQYF
TRBV12-3/TRBV12-4,TRBJ1-3,-,TRBD1,TGTGCCAGCAGAGCGTCGGACAGGGGGAGAAACACCATATATTTT,CASRASDRGRNTIYF
TRBV7-9,TRBJ1-2,-,TRBD1,TGTGCCAGCAGCAGTGGGACAGGGGCCTTTAACTATGGCTACACCTTC,CASSSGTGAFNYGYTF
TRBV12-3/TRBV12-4,TRBJ2-1,-,TRBD1,TGTGCCAGCGGAATGGACAGGGTCGCCTACAATGAGCAGTTCTTC,CASGMDRVAYNEQFF
TRBV27,TRBJ2-1,many,-,TGTGCCAGCAGCCGGGACACCGTTTACAATGAGCAGTTCTTC,CASSRDTVYNEQFF
TRBV10-3,TRBJ2-2,many,-,TGTGCCATCAGTGAAAAGGTTTCCACCGGGGAGCTGTTTTTT,CAISEKVSTGELFF